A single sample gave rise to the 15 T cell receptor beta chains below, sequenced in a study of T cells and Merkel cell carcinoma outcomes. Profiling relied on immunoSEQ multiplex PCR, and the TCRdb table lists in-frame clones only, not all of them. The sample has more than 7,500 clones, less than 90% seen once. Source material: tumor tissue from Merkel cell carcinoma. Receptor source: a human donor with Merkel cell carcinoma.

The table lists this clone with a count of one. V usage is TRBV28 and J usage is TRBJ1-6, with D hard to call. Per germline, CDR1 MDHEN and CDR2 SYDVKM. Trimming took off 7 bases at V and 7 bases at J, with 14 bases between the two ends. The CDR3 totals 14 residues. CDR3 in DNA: TGTGCCAGCACCTCAAGCCTCGGCAATTCACCCCTCCACTTT. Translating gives CASTSSLGNSPLHF.

CDR3 sequence (DNA): TGTGCCAGCGTACGACAGGGCCATGGCTACACCTTC. It yields the protein CASVRQGHGYTF. The chain links TRBV6-5 to TRBJ1-2, with TRBD1 identical over 7 bases. The germline V gene has CDR1 MNHEY and CDR2 SVGAGI. V lost 8 bases, J lost 6 bases, and 6 bases stayed unmatched. The CDR3 has 12 residues.

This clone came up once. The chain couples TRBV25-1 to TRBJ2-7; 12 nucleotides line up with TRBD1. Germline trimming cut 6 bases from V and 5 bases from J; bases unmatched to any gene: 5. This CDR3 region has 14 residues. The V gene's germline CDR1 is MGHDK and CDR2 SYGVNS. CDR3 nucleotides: TGTGCCAGCAGAAAGGGACAGGGGGCGAACGAGCAGTACTTC. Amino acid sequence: CASRKGQGANEQYF.

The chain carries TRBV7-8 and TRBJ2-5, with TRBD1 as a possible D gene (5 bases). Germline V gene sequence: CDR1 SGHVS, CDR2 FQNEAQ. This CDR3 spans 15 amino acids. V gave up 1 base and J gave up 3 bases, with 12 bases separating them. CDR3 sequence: CASSLVTGLKETQYF. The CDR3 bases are TGTGCCAGCAGCTTAGTTACAGGATTGAAAGAGACCCAGTACTTC.

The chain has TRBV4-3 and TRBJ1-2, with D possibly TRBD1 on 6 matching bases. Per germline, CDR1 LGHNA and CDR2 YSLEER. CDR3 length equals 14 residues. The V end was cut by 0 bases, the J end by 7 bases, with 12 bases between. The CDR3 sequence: CASSQDGGAGGYTF. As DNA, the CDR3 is TGCGCCAGCAGCCAAGATGGGGGGGCGGGTGGCTACACCTTC.

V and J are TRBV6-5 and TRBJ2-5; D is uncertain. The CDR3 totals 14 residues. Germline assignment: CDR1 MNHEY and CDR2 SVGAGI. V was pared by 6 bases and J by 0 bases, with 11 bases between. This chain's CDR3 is CASSPYTNQETQYF. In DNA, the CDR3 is TGTGCCAGCAGCCCATACACGAACCAAGAGACCCAGTACTTC.

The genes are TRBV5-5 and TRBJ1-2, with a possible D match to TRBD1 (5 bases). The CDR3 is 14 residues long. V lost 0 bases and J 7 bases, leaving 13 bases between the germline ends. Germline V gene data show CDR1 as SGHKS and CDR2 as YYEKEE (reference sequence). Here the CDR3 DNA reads TGTGCCAGCAGCTTGGACAGGAGAATTGGTGGCTACACCTTC. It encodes CASSLDRRIGGYTF.

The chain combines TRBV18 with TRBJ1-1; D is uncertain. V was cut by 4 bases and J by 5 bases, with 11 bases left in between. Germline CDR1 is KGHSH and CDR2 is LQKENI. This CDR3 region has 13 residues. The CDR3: CASSLPMGTEAFF. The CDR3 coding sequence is TGTGCCAGCTCACTCCCAATGGGGACTGAAGCTTTCTTT.

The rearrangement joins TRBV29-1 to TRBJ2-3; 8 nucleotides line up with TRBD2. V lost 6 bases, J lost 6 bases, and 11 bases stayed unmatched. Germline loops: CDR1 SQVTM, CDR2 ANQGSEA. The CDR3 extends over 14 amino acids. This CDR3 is CSVQTGGAGDTQYF. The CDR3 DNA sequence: TGCAGCGTCCAAACCGGGGGGGCCGGGGATACGCAGTATTTT.

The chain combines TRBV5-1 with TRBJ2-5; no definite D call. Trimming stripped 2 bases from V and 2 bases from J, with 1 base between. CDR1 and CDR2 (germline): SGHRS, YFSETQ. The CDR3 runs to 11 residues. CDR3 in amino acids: CASSFQETQYF. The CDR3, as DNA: TGCGCCAGCAGCTTTCAAGAGACCCAGTACTTC.

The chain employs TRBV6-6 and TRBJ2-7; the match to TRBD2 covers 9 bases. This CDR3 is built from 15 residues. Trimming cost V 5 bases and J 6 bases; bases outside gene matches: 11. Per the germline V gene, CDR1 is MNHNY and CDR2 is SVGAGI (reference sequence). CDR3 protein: CASSDPRRGGGEQYF. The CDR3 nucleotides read TGTGCCAGCAGTGACCCCCGGCGGGGGGGCGGCGAGCAGTACTTC.

CDR3 in amino acids: CASSPGDSQETQYF. In nucleotides, the CDR3 is TGTGCCAGCAGCCCCGGGGATTCACAAGAGACCCAGTACTTC. The chain couples TRBV9 to TRBJ2-5; a weak D match, TRBD2 (5 bases). The CDR3 runs 14 residues. Germline V gene lookup returns CDR1 SGDLS and CDR2 YYNGEE. Trimming left V 4 bases short and J 2 bases short, with 12 bases between.

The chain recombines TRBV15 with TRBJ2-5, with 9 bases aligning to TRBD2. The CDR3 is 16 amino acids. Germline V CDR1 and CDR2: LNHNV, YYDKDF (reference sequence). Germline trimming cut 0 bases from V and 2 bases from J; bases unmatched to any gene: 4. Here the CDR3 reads CATSREGSGGQETQYF. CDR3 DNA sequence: TGTGCCACCAGCAGAGAGGGTAGCGGGGGACAAGAGACCCAGTACTTC. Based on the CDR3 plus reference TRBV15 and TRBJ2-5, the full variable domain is DAMVIQNPRYQVTQFGKPVTLSCSQTLNHNVMYWYQQKSSQAPKLLFHYYDKDFNNEADTPDNFQSRRPNTSFCFLDIRSPGLGDTAMYLCATSREGSGGQETQYFGPGTRLLVL.

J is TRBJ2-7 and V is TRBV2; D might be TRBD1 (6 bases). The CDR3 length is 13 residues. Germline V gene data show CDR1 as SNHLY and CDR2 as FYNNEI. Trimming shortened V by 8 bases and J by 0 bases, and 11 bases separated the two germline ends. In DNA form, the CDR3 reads TGTGCCAGCGGGTCAGGGGTCTCCTACGAGCAGTACTTC. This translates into CASGSGVSYEQYF.

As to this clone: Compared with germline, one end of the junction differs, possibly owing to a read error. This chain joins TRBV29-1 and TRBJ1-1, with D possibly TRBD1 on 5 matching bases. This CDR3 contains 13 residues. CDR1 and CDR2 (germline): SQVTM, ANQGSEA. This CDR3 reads CSVLTAANTETFF. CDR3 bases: TGCAGCGTTTTGACAGCGGCGAACACTGAAACTTTCTTT.